This entry is about one T cell receptor beta chain. As yet, its antigen is unknown. Clones were read by immunoSEQ multiplex PCR, and TCRdb kept only the in-frame ones, dropping some. The sample lists under 35,000 clones, about nine tenths occurring once. The sample is drawn from a study of T cell responses to AZD1222 COVID-19 vaccine. The germline V gene has CDR1 SGHRS and CDR2 YFSETQ. V gave up 8 bases and J gave up 10 bases, with 19 bases separating them. There are 14 residues in the CDR3. Study-level findings and limits: Samples come after the peak T cell response, not at day 14.

This material consisted of peripheral blood, taken on day 0 of AZD1222 vaccination. This clonotype originated in an adult in good health. J is TRBJ1-6 and V is TRBV5-1; D possibly corresponds to TRBD1 (6 bases). CDR3 amino acids: CASTPTGGGSPLHF. CDR3 in DNA: TGCGCCAGTACACCGACAGGCGGCGGATCACCCCTCCACTTT.